This T cell receptor (beta chain) is from a study of CD8 T cells in ankylosing spondylitis. Many counts were recorded for this clonotype. TCRdb independently ran MiXCR on the 5' RACE reads; one entry per CDR3 protein. The repertoire includes around 160,000 distinct CDR3 sequences, about 9.9% of them detected once, and 25% to 35% sits in the top ten. Sequencing was carried out using blood, either unsorted or a sorted T cell fraction (not recorded which). The sequence came from a male donor with ankylosing spondylitis or in good health (not recorded which).

The CDR3 coding sequence is TGCGCCAGCAGCTTGAGTGGAGGCCTGGAGCAGTTCTTC. This codes for CASSLSGGLEQFF. The V gene is TRBV5-1, the J gene TRBJ2-1, with a weak D call TRBD2 (5 bases). Trimming pared 1 base from V and 10 bases from J, leaving 12 bases between. The germline CDR1 and CDR2 sequences are SGHRS and YFSETQ. The CDR3 is 13 residues long.